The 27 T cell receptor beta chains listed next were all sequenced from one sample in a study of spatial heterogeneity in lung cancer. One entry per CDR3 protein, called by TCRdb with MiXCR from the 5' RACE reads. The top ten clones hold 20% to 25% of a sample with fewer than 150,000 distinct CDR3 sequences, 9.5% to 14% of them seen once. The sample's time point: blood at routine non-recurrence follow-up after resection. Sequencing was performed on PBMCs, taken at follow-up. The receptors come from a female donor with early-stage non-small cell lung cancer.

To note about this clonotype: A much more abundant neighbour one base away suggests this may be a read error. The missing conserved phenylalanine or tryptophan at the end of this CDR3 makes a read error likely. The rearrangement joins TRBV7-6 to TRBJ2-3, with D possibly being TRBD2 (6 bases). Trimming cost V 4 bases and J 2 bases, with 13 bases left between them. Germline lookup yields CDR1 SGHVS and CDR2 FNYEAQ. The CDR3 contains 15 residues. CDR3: CASSSQAGLTDTQYS. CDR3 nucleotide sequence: TGTGCCAGCAGCTCCCAAGCGGGTCTCACAGATACGCAGTATTCT.

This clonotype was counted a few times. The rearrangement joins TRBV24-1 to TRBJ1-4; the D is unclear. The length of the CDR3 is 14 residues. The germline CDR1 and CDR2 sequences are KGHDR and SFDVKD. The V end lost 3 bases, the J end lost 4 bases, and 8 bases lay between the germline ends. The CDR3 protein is CATSDPGDNEKLFF. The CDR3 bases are TGTGCCACCAGTGATCCCGGGGATAATGAAAAACTGTTTTTT.

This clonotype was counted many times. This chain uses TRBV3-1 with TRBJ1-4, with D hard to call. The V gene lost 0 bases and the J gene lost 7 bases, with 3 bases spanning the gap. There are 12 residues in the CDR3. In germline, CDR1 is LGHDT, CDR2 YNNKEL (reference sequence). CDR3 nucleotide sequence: TGTGCCAGCAGCCAAGATGGTGAAAAACTGTTTTTT. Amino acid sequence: CASSQDGEKLFF.

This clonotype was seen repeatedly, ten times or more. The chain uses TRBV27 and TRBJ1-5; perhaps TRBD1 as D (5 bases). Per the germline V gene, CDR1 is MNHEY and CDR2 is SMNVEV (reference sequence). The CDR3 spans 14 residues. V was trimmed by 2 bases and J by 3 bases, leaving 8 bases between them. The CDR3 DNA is TGTGCCAGCAGTTTAGCAGGGTCCAATCAGCCCCAGCATTTT. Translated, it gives CASSLAGSNQPQHF.

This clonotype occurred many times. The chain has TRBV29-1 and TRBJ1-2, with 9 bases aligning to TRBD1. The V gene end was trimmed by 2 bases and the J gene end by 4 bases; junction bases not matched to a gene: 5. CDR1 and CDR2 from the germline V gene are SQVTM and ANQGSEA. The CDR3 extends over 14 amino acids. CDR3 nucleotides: TGCAGCGTTGAAAGAAGGGACAGGGTCTATGGCTACACCTTC. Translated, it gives CSVERRDRVYGYTF. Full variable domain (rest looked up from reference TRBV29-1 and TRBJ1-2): SAVISQKPSRDICQRGTSLTIQCQVDSQVTMMFWYRQQPGQSLTLIATANQGSEATYESGFVIDKFPISRPNLTFSTLTVSNMSPEDSSIYLCSVERRDRVYGYTFGSGTRLTVV.

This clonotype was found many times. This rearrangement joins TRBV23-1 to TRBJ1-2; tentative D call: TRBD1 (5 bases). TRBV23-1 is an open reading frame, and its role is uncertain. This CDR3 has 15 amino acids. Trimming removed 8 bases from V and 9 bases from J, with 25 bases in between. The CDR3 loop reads CASGAGTRAKRRYTF. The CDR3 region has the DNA TGCGCCAGCGGGGCCGGAACCCGGGCTAAGAGGCGCTACACCTTC.

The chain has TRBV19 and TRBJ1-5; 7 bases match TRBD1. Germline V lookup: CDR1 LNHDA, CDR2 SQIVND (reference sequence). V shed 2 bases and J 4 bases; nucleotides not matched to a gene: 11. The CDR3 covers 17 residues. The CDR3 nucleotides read TGTGCCAGTAGTATACTTCCCCGGGACAGTTCGAATCAGCCCCAGCATTTT. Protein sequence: CASSILPRDSSNQPQHF.

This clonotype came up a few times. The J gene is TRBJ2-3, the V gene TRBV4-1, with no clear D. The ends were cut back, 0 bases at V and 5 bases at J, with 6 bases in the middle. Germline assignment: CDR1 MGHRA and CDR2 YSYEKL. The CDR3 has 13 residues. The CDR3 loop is CASSQDQGDTQYF. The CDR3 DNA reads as TGCGCCAGCAGCCAAGATCAAGGAGATACGCAGTATTTT.

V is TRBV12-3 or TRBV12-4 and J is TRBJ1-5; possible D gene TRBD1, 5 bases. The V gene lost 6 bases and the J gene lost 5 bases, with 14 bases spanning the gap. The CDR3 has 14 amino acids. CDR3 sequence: CASSLKGLYQPQHF. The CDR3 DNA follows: TGTGCCAGCAGCCTCAAGGGACTTTATCAGCCCCAGCATTTT.

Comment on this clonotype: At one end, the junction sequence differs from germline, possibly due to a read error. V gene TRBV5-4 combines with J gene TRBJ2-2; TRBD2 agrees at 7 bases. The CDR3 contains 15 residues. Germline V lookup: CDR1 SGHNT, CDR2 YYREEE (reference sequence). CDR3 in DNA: TGTGCCAGCAGCTCCTCGACTAGCAGGATCGGGGAGCAGTTTTTT. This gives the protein CASSSSTSRIGEQFF.

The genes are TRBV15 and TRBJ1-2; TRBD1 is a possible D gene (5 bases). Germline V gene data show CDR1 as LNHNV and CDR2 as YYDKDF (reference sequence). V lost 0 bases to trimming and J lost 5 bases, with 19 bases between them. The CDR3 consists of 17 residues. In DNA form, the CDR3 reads TGTGCCACCAGCAGAGACCCCGGGGCCCACTCCCTTTATGGCTACACCTTC. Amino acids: CATSRDPGAHSLYGYTF.

CDR3 region: CASSLHGQGANTGELFF. The CDR3 nucleotides are TGCGCCAGCAGCTTGCACGGCCAGGGGGCGAACACCGGGGAGCTGTTTTTT. The rearrangement links TRBV5-1 to TRBJ2-2, with 7 bases matching TRBD1. Looked up from germline, CDR1 is SGHRS and CDR2 is YFSETQ. V shed 1 base, J shed 0 bases, and the junction held 6 bases outside the gene matches. This CDR3 has 17 residues.

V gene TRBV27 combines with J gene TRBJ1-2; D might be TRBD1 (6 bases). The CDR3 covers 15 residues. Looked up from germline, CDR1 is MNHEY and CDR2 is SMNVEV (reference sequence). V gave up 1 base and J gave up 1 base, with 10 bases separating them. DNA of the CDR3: TGTGCCAGCAGTTTATTTGGACAGAATAACTATGGCTACACCTTC. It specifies CASSLFGQNNYGYTF.

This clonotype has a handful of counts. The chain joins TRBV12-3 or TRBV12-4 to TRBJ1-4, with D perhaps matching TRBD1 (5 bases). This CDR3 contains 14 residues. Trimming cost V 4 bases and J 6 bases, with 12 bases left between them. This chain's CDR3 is CASSWLGRDEKLFF. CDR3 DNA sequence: TGTGCCAGCAGTTGGTTGGGACGGGATGAAAAACTGTTTTTT.

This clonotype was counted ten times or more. CDR3 in DNA: TGTGCCAGCAGCCCTCGGAGCAATCCCGGGGAGCTGTTTTTT. This sequence encodes CASSPRSNPGELFF. The chain recombines TRBV7-2 with TRBJ2-2; D is unresolved. Germline CDR1 reads SGHTA; CDR2 reads FQGNSA. The CDR3 runs 14 residues. V dropped 5 bases and J dropped 6 bases, with 13 bases sitting between them. Full variable domain (missing parts from reference TRBV7-2 and TRBJ2-2): GAGVSQSPSNKVTEKGKDVELRCDPISGHTALYWYRQSLGQGLEFLIYFQGNSAPDKSGLPSDRFSAERTGGSVSTLTIQRTQQEDSAVYLCASSPRSNPGELFFGEGSRLTVL.

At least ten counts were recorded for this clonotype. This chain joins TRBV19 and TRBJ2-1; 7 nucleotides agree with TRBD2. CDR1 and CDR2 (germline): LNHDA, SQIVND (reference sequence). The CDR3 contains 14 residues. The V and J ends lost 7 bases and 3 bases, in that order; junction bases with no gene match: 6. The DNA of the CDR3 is TGTGCCAGTAAGGCGGGAGTTATCTACAATGAGCAGTTCTTC. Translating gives CASKAGVIYNEQFF.

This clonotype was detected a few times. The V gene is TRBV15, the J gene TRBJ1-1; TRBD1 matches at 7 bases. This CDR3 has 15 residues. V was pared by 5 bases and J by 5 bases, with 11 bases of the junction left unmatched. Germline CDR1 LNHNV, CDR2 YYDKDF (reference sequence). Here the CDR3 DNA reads TGTGCCACCAGCGGGCCCCCAGGGGGGACTACTGAAGCTTTCTTT. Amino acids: CATSGPPGGTTEAFF. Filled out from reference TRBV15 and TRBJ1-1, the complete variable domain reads DAMVIQNPRYQVTQFGKPVTLSCSQTLNHNVMYWYQQKSSQAPKLLFHYYDKDFNNEADTPDNFQSRRPNTSFCFLDIRSPGLGDTAMYLCATSGPPGGTTEAFFGQGTRLTVV.

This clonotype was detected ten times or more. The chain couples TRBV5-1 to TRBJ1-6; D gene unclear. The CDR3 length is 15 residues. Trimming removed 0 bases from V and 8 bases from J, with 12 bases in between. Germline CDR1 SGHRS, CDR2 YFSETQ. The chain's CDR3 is CASSLDSVSYSPLHF. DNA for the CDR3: TGCGCCAGCAGCTTGGACTCCGTATCCTATTCACCCCTCCACTTT.

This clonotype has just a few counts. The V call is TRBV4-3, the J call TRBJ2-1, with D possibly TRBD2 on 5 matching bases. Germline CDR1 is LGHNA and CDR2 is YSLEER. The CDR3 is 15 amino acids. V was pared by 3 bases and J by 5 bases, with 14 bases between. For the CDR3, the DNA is TGCGCCAGCAGCCAGGAGGCTAATATCCACAATGAGCAGTTCTTC. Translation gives CASSQEANIHNEQFF.

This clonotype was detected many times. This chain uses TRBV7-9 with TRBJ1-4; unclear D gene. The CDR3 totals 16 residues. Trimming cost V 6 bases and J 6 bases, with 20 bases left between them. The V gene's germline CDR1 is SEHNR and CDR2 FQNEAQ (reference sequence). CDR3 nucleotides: TGTGCCAGCAGACCCAGCTTGGCCCGGGTGGATGAAAAACTGTTTTTT. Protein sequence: CASRPSLARVDEKLFF.

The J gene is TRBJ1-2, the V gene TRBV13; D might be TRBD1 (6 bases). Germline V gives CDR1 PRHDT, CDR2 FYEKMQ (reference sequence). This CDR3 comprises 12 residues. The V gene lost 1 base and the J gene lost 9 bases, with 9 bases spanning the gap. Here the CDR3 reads CASSLVQGRYTF. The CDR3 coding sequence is TGTGCCAGCAGCTTAGTCCAGGGGCGCTACACCTTC.

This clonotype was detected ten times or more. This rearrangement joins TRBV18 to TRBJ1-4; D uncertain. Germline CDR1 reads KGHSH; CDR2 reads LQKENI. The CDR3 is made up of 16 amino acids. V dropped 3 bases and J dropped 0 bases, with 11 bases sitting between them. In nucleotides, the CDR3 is TGTGCCAGCTCACCGACAAGTTATGCAACTAATGAAAAACTGTTTTTT. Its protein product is CASSPTSYATNEKLFF.

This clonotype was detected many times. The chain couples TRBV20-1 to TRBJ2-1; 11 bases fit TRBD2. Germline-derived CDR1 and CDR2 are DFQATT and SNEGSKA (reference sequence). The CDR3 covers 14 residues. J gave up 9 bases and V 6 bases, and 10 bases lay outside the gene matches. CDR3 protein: CSATGTSGLGEQFF. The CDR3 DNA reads TGCAGTGCCACGGGGACTAGCGGACTAGGTGAGCAGTTCTTC.

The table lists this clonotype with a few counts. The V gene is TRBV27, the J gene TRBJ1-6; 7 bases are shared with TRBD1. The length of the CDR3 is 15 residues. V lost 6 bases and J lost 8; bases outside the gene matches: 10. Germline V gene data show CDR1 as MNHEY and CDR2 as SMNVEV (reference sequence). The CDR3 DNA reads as TGTGCCAGCAGCCCCGACAGGGAGCCCTATTCACCCCTCCACTTT. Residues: CASSPDREPYSPLHF.

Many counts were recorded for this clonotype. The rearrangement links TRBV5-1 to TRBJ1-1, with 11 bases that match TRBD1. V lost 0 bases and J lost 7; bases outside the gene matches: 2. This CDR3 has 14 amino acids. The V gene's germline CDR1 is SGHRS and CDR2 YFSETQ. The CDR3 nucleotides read TGCGCCAGCAGCTTGGCCGGGACAGGGGGTGAAGCTTTCTTT. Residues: CASSLAGTGGEAFF.

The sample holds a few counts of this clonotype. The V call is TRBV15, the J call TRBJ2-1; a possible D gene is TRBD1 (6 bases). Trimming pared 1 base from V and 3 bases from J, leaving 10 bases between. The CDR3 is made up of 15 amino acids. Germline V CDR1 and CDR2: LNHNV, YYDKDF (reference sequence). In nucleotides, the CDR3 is TGTGCCACCAGCAGAGCTTTAGGGGGCTACAATGAGCAGTTCTTC. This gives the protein CATSRALGGYNEQFF.

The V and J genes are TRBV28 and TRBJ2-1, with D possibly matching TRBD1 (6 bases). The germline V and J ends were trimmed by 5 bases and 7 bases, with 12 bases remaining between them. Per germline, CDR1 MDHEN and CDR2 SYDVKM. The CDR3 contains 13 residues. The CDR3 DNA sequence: TGTGCCAGCAGTGGGCAGGGGTTTAATGAGCAGTTCTTC. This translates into CASSGQGFNEQFF.